The rows below give T cell receptor beta chains drawn from one sample of a study of identical twins. Each CDR3 protein gets one entry after TCRdb re-called the 5' RACE reads with MiXCR. The repertoire holds a few hundred thousand distinct CDR3 sequences, with approximately 14% as singletons. The same sample was also studied in work on yellow fever vaccine responses in identical twins.

The sequenced sample was CD4+ T cells sorted from blood. These receptors were obtained from a woman younger than 30 in good health. Both conserved end residues are trimmed from each CDR3. Clone size, where shown, is once, few, many, or a class for clones that have expanded.

j_call,v_call,cdr3_length,clone_size,cdr3_aa
TRBJ2-7,TRBV20-1,10,few,SARSGIDEQY
TRBJ1-4,TRBV5-1,15,few,ASSPGTGSRSNEKLF
TRBJ2-7,TRBV4-3,11,many,ASSQDYMGEQY
TRBJ2-1,TRBV20-1,9,few,SARTGSEQF
TRBJ1-1,TRBV12-3/TRBV12-4,13,many,ASSPFQKGGAEAF
TRBJ2-1,TRBV4-2,11,-,ASSLAGRSEQF
TRBJ2-1,TRBV7-2,15,few,ASSPIGRELSYNEQF
TRBJ2-3,TRBV6-1,12,few,ASRGTTSTDTQY
TRBJ2-5,TRBV7-2,12,-,ASSLTRPQETQY
TRBJ1-2,TRBV2,11,few,ASSAGGGYSYT
TRBJ2-3,TRBV20-1,15,-,SARGQKAGASTDTQY
TRBJ2-7,TRBV5-5,14,few,ASSFSGAGPTHEQY
TRBJ2-7,TRBV20-1,11,-,SATHRGEHEQY
TRBJ2-7,TRBV7-8,13,many,ASSLRRGSSYEQY
TRBJ2-7,TRBV7-2,13,few,ASSLSGGRANEQY
TRBJ2-7,TRBV3-1,14,-,ASSPETRRWAYEQY
TRBJ2-3,TRBV7-2,15,few,ASSLRLAGGPPDTQY
TRBJ2-7,TRBV28,14,-,ASRIPPGSGYDEQY
TRBJ2-5,TRBV6-2/TRBV6-3,12,few,ASSYLSEQETQY
TRBJ2-2,TRBV4-1,11,few,ASSLREAGELF
TRBJ1-2,TRBV3-1,9,few,ASSQEKRAT
TRBJ2-1,TRBV5-1,13,many,ASSHKTGTPSGQF
TRBJ2-7,TRBV7-9,12,few,ASSISGASYEQY
TRBJ2-1,TRBV7-9,12,-,ASSFISITNEQF
TRBJ2-4,TRBV29-1,10,many,SVEREGAIQY
TRBJ1-2,TRBV28,13,few,ASSPAGQTQYGYT
TRBJ1-3,TRBV3-1,16,few,ASSQEKWGLHSGNTIY
TRBJ1-2,TRBV12-3/TRBV12-4,11,-,ASSQDVTYGYT
TRBJ2-6,TRBV4-3,14,-,ASSLEGGPGANVLT
TRBJ2-3,TRBV28,15,-,ASSSPTSGRATDTQY
TRBJ2-5,TRBV12-3/TRBV12-4,11,few,ASSTRTQETQY
TRBJ2-1,TRBV6-2/TRBV6-3,16,many,ASRHSLAGGGSYNEQF
TRBJ2-7,TRBV11-2,10,-,ASSTEPYEQY
TRBJ2-7,TRBV14,14,-,ASSQDQAQGAYEQY
TRBJ2-7,TRBV7-2,13,few,ASSLGGTGRYEQY
TRBJ2-7,TRBV7-9,13,-,ATSATREGIYVQY
TRBJ2-7,TRBV2,13,-,ASWDPGQGLYEQY
TRBJ2-7,TRBV6-5,12,-,ASSYFGTVYEQY
TRBJ2-1,TRBV20-1,14,few,SARDPGAGGYNEQF
TRBJ2-5,TRBV19,12,-,ATNTPGAEETQY
TRBJ2-1,TRBV3-1,15,-,ASSQVFAGEKYNEQF
TRBJ2-7,TRBV9,13,-,ASSGGGAISYEQY
TRBJ1-1,TRBV24-1,11,many,ATSDPGQAEAF
TRBJ2-3,TRBV29-1,11,few,SASLGGRNTQY
TRBJ1-1,TRBV12-3/TRBV12-4,12,many,ASSLTGGNTEAF
TRBJ1-6,TRBV6-5,12,-,ASSYSNLDSPLH
TRBJ2-1,TRBV2,9,-,ASTFRDEQF
TRBJ2-1,TRBV25-1,12,few,ASRRTGPYNEQF
TRBJ2-3,TRBV7-9,15,few,ASSFDPGTYSTDTQY
TRBJ2-1,TRBV6-5,12,few,ASSYRGTYNEQF
TRBJ2-2,TRBV20-1,13,few,SARLAGRNTGELF
TRBJ1-6,TRBV12-3/TRBV12-4,12,-,ASSLHIAGSPLH
TRBJ2-7,TRBV7-6,14,few,ASSSPRAGAGNEQY
TRBJ1-2,TRBV25-1,17,-,ASSDNKRGQGIFHNGYT
TRBJ2-1,TRBV15,12,few,ATSEFGAGGEQF
TRBJ2-1,TRBV5-1,12,few,ASSTLASQNEQF